Below, one T cell receptor beta chain is given with its context. This sample is drawn from a study of T-cell reconstitution after alpha-beta-depleted transplantation in children. The CDR3 sequence is 14 residues long. Germline lookup yields CDR1 SGHTA and CDR2 FQGNSA. With 1 base clipped from V and 10 bases from J, the junction kept 6 bases outside the gene matches. This sample's TCRbeta library carried unique molecular identifier barcodes. TCRdb used MiXCR to reprocess the PCR reads, holding one entry per CDR3 protein. The sample lists some 520,000 distinct CDR3 sequences; approximately 30% were seen once.

The material was PBMCs from the stem cell graft donor, obtained from the stem cell graft. The J gene is TRBJ2-1, the V gene TRBV7-2, with 8 bases aligning to TRBD2. This TCR was sampled from a human donor who donated a stem cell graft to a child with aplastic anemia. The CDR3 loop is CASSLDSGGREQFF. The CDR3 DNA follows: TGTGCCAGCAGCTTAGATTCGGGAGGGCGGGAGCAGTTCTTC.